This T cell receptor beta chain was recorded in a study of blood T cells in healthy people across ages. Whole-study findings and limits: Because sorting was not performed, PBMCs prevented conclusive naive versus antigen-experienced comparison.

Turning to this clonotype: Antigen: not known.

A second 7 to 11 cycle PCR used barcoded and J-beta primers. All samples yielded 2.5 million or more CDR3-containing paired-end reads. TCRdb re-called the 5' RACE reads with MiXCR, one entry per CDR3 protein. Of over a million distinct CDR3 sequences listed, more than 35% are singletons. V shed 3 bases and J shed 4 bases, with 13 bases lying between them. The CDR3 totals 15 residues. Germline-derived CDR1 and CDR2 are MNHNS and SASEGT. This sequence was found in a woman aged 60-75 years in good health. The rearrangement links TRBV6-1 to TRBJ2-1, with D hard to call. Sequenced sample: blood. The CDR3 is CASSEQVALYNEQFF. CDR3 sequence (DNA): TGTGCCAGCAGTGAGCAGGTGGCTCTTTACAATGAGCAGTTCTTC.